The 4 T cell receptor beta chains below were found in one sample sequenced in a study of T cells after yellow fever vaccination. TCRdb re-called the 5' RACE reads with MiXCR, one entry per CDR3 protein. This table holds 300,000 to 400,000 distinct CDR3 sequences, 6% to 8% found once. The specimen comprised PBMCs, sampled 5 days after the yellow fever booster vaccination. These receptors were collected from a man younger than 40 who received the YFV17D yellow fever vaccine.

This clonotype has a handful of counts. The gene calls are TRBV20-1 and TRBJ2-7; D not certain. The V end lost 3 bases, the J end lost 4 bases, and 16 bases lay between the germline ends. Germline V CDR1 and CDR2: DFQATT, SNEGSKA (reference sequence). The CDR3 runs to 14 residues. The CDR3 sequence: CSASWQAGPYEQYF. The CDR3 DNA reads TGCAGTGCTAGTTGGCAGGCTGGGCCTTACGAGCAGTACTTC.

The table lists this clonotype with many counts. The gene calls are TRBV29-1 and TRBJ2-7, with D possibly being TRBD1 (6 bases). Germline V gene lookup returns CDR1 SQVTM and CDR2 ANQGSEA. Between the trimmed V and J ends, which lost 6 bases and 0 bases, there was a span of 21 bases. CDR3 length: 16 residues. CDR3 DNA sequence: TGCAGCGTGAAAGATTCCGGGACAAGGAGCTCCTACGAGCAGTACTTC. It specifies CSVKDSGTRSSYEQYF.

This clonotype was picked up many times. V gene TRBV24-1 combines with J gene TRBJ1-4; D is unclear. Germline V gene lookup returns CDR1 KGHDR and CDR2 SFDVKD. Trimming cost V 2 bases and J 13 bases, with 13 bases left between them. CDR3 size: 13 residues. CDR3 nucleotide sequence: TGTGCCACCAGTGATTGGCAGAGCGATAGACTGTTTTTT. Residues: CATSDWQSDRLFF.

This clonotype was detected a few times. The chain carries TRBV7-2 and TRBJ2-7; no firm D call. V was shortened by 2 bases and J by 1 base, with 9 bases between the two germline ends. The CDR3 sequence is 14 residues long. Germline V gene lookup returns CDR1 SGHTA and CDR2 FQGNSA. CDR3 region: CASSLYGSSYEQYF. In DNA, the CDR3 is TGTGCCAGCAGCTTATACGGGTCTTCCTACGAGCAGTACTTC.